Listed here are 6 T cell receptor beta chains from one sample, sequenced in a study of blood T cell repertoires in COVID-19 (dated by TCRdb to about 2020). The library was prepared using the immunoSEQ multiplex PCR assay. TCRdb stores this immuneACCESS table with in-frame sequences only. Part of the clones is absent; in the studies checked, under half of the shortfall reflects unresolved V genes, and no reason is known for the rest. A total of 150,000 to 200,000 clones appear in this sample, approximately 85% of them only once. The ten largest clones represent around 9% of the sample. Source material: PBMCs or T cells enriched from blood (not recorded which). The origin of the receptors is a woman younger than 45 who had recovered from COVID-19.

V and J are TRBV6-1 and TRBJ1-5; TRBD1 matches 10 bases. Germline V lookup: CDR1 MNHNS, CDR2 SASEGT. The CDR3 consists of 17 residues. The junction had 3 bases not matched to a gene; V was cut back by 1 base and J by 0 bases. In DNA form, the CDR3 reads TGTGCCAGCAGTGAAGGACAGGGGGCGGTTAGCAATCAGCCCCAGCATTTT. This encodes CASSEGQGAVSNQPQHF.

This chain uses TRBV4-2 with TRBJ2-3, with 7 bases lining up with TRBD2. Germline V gives CDR1 LGHNA, CDR2 YNFKEQ. Germline trimming cut 4 bases from V and 3 bases from J; bases unmatched to any gene: 10. This CDR3 has 16 residues. The CDR3 region is CASSPPDAGVTDTQYF. The CDR3 coding sequence is TGTGCCAGCAGCCCCCCCGACGCGGGAGTGACAGATACGCAGTATTTT.

This rearrangement joins TRBV2 to TRBJ1-4; 9 bases align to TRBD1. Trimming took 6 bases from V and 6 from J; bases not matched to a gene: 17. The CDR3 loop spans 18 amino acids. Per the germline V gene, CDR1 is SNHLY and CDR2 is FYNNEI. CDR3 sequence (DNA): TGTGCCAGCAGGGCGGGACAGGGTTTAAAATATTCAGATGAAAAACTGTTTTTT. It encodes CASRAGQGLKYSDEKLFF.

This rearrangement joins TRBV6-2 or TRBV6-3 to TRBJ2-3, with TRBD1 matching 8 bases. CDR1 MNHEY and CDR2 SVGEGT come from the germline V gene. This CDR3 has 19 amino acids. V trimming: 5 bases; J trimming: 0 bases; junction bases outside the gene matches: 16. In DNA form, the CDR3 reads TGTGCCAGCAGTCCCTGGCCCGAACAGGGGGAGAGTAGCACAGATACGCAGTATTTT. Translation: CASSPWPEQGESSTDTQYF.

The V gene is TRBV6-5, the J gene TRBJ2-7; 7 nucleotides line up with TRBD1. This CDR3 spans 15 amino acids. V lost 3 bases and J lost 7; bases outside the gene matches: 12. Looked up from germline, CDR1 is MNHEY and CDR2 is SVGAGI. For the CDR3, the DNA is TGTGCCAGCAGTTATACAGGGGCTGGTCATTATGAGCAGTACTTC. Translating gives CASSYTGAGHYEQYF.

The chain couples TRBV20-1 to TRBJ2-1; a possible D gene is TRBD2 (6 bases). The V gene lost 3 bases and the J gene lost 5 bases, with 14 bases spanning the gap. Germline values: CDR1 DFQATT, CDR2 SNEGSKA (reference sequence). This CDR3 region has 14 residues. The CDR3 DNA sequence: TGCAGTGCTAGTTACGGAGCGGGCAACAATGAGCAGTTCTTC. This gives the protein CSASYGAGNNEQFF.